This T cell receptor (beta chain) was recovered during a study of early T cells in non-severe SARS-CoV-2 infection (dated by TCRdb to the early 2020s). Background for the entire study: Because TCR sequencing relied on bulk RNA taken from unsorted whole blood, pairing of alpha and beta chains was not possible.

This clonotype was seen ten or more times. Its cognate antigen has yet to be identified. The input lacks base qualities; no much larger clone sits a single base away. Results and caveats for the whole study, not just this receptor: Matching against VDJdb was skewed toward anti-spike CD8 responses, likely underestimated virus-specific expansions, and missed private and CD4 specificities.

CDR1 and CDR2 are read off the germline V gene (reference sequence) as MNHEY and SMNVEV. V is clipped by 3 bases and J by 6 bases, and the sequence between their germline boundaries is 12 bases long. From its cysteine to its phenylalanine, the CDR3 spans 13 amino acids. Only CDR3 DNA is held: 39 bases, read in frame from base 1. This was a case-control study nested in a cohort of healthcare workers in London, UK, who had nasopharyngeal swab PCR tests and blood samples taken every week. Healthcare workers were recruited during the week of the UK lockdown, between 23 and 31 March 2020, and followed weekly for up to 16 weeks. Library preparation used 5' RACE. Sequenced using a NextSeq 500. The TCR library protocol attached unique molecular identifiers to individual cDNA molecules to correct for sequencing error and PCR bias. Both TCR alpha and beta chains were sequenced, and tight co-correlation was observed between alpha and beta sequence abundances in each sample. As for the original processing: Decombinator V4 was used to perform V gene, J gene and CDR3 annotation of TCR sequences. TCRs were defined as expanded if a significant change between any two time points was detected under a Poisson model with p below 0.0001. Abundances of TCRs were expressed as counts per million after normalisation to the total number of TCRs sequenced in each sample. TRAV1-2 paired with TRAJ12, TRAJ20 or TRAJ33 defined MAIT TCRs, while TRAV10 paired with TRAJ18 defined iNKT TCRs. A search of VDJdb, accessed on 1 November 2021, was run for TCRs annotated to CMV, EBV and SARS-CoV-2, with TCRs annotated for multiple antigens excluded. TCRdb's own reprocessing of the public reads used fastp at Q25 and MiXCR and kept productive beta chains. Rows with a matching CDR3 protein are joined into one entry that keeps the most common DNA and genes. For this entry, the V and J calls and clone size follow TCRdb and not the study's own pipeline. This sample gives roughly 68,000 distinct CDR3 sequences in total; less than 5.5% of them show up just once. The top ten constitute approximately 5.4% of the sample.

The rearranged segments are TRBV27 and TRBJ2-7; no D segment can be confidently identified. Sequenced sample: whole blood. The TCR originated in an adult who was a healthcare worker with PCR-confirmed SARS-CoV-2 infection or an uninfected control (not recorded which). The DNA sequence reads TGTGCCAGCAGTTTTTCCGCGTTCGGCGAGCAGTACTTC. Translated, it gives CASSFSAFGEQYF.